These 31 T cell receptor beta chains share one sample of origin, sequenced in a study of shared clonotypes between healthy human individuals. Libraries were prepared by immunoSEQ multiplex PCR; TCRdb keeps only in-frame clonotypes and omits some of them. In the table there are about 2 million clones, 90% to 95% of which are singletons. The sequencing sample was made of naive CD4+ T cells sorted from blood. The subset: CD45RA+ positively selected. These receptors were taken from a man aged 18 to 29 in good health.

This clone has only one observation. The chain joins TRBV30 to TRBJ1-3; D remains unclear. The germline V gene has CDR1 GTSNPN and CDR2 SVGIG (reference sequence). The CDR3 extends over 13 amino acids. V was shortened by 5 bases and J by 0 bases, with 8 bases between the two germline ends. The CDR3 reads CAWQSSSGNTIYF. The DNA for the CDR3 is TGTGCCTGGCAGTCGAGCTCTGGAAACACCATATATTTT.

Regarding this clone: Possible read error: a much larger clone is one base away. The CDR3 spells CASRTQGLSYGQYF. The CDR3 DNA reads as TGTGCCAGCAGAACTCAGGGTCTCTCCTACGGGCAGTACTTC. The gene calls are TRBV2 and TRBJ2-7, with TRBD1 as a possible D gene (5 bases). This CDR3 is 14 amino acids long. The V gene's germline CDR1 is SNHLY and CDR2 FYNNEI.

V usage is TRBV28 and J usage is TRBJ2-7, with D unresolved. V lost 5 bases and J 2 bases, leaving 16 bases between the germline ends. The germline V gene encodes CDR1 MDHEN and CDR2 SYDVKM. The CDR3 length is 15 residues. The CDR3 is CASSRRTPATYEQYF. CDR3 sequence (DNA): TGTGCCAGCAGTCGAAGAACCCCAGCGACCTACGAGCAGTACTTC. The whole variable domain, remainder taken from reference TRBV28 and TRBJ2-7, is DVKVTQSSRYLVKRTGEKVFLECVQDMDHENMFWYRQDPGLGLRLIYFSYDVKMKEKGDIPEGYSVSREKKERFSLILESASTNQTSMYLCASSRRTPATYEQYFGPGTRLTVT.

The chain combines TRBV7-2 with TRBJ2-7; possibly TRBD1 for D (5 bases). Germline CDR1 and CDR2: SGHTA and FQGNSA. This CDR3 region has 13 residues. The ends were cut back, 2 bases at V and 3 bases at J, with 8 bases in the middle. CDR3 sequence: CASSLLGVYEQYF. For the CDR3, the DNA is TGTGCCAGCAGCTTACTAGGGGTCTACGAGCAGTACTTC. The full variable domain, rest sourced from reference TRBV7-2 and TRBJ2-7, is GAGVSQSPSNKVTEKGKDVELRCDPISGHTALYWYRQSLGQGLEFLIYFQGNSAPDKSGLPSDRFSAERTGGSVSTLTIQRTQQEDSAVYLCASSLLGVYEQYFGPGTRLTVT.

V gene TRBV7-3 combines with J gene TRBJ2-2; D is unclear. CDR1 and CDR2 (germline): SGHTA, FQGTGA. The length of the CDR3 is 14 residues. V lost 5 bases and J 5 bases, leaving 12 bases between the germline ends. In DNA form, the CDR3 reads TGTGCCAGCAGCCTTAAAGGGTGGACCGGGGAGCTGTTTTTT. It codes for CASSLKGWTGELFF.

The chain uses TRBV5-6 and TRBJ1-4, with TRBD1 identical over 9 bases. CDR3 length: 18 amino acids. With 4 bases clipped from V and 3 bases from J, the junction kept 13 bases outside the gene matches. The V gene's germline CDR1 is SGHDT and CDR2 YYEEEE. CDR3 bases: TGTGCCAGCAGCACCGGGACAGGGTACCTATGGGCTAATGAAAAACTGTTTTTT. Amino acids: CASSTGTGYLWANEKLFF.

The rearrangement uses TRBV7-9 and TRBJ2-1; tentative D call: TRBD2 (7 bases). CDR1 is SEHNR and CDR2 is FQNEAQ in the germline V gene (reference sequence). This CDR3 has 18 residues. V lost 3 bases and J 10 bases, leaving 28 bases between the germline ends. The CDR3 loop is CASSFSPGLQGRAGEQFF. Here the CDR3 DNA reads TGTGCCAGCAGCTTTAGTCCCGGCTTACAGGGACGAGCGGGAGAGCAGTTCTTC.

With respect to this clone: As the CDR3 is not closed by the conserved phenylalanine or tryptophan, this likely results from a read error. No DNA is shown, since the ends of the CDR3 on it are uncertain; the CDR3 is the one TCRdb lists. The chain uses TRBV10-1 and TRBJ1-2; TRBD1 is taken as the D call from the table, unchecked against the DNA. Per the germline V gene, CDR1 is WNHNN and CDR2 is SYGVQD (reference sequence). 11 amino acids form the CDR3, both terminal residues included. The CDR3 protein is CASRYQWALWL.

The chain has TRBV6-1 and TRBJ1-5; D is unclear. Trimming removed 6 bases from V and 4 bases from J, with 10 bases in between. This CDR3 is 13 amino acids long. CDR1 MNHNS and CDR2 SASEGT come from the germline V gene. The CDR3 nucleotides read TGTGCCAGCAGGGACGTTACTAATCAGCCCCAGCATTTT. It specifies CASRDVTNQPQHF.

In its sample, this clone was seen once. V and J are TRBV28 and TRBJ1-5; no definite D call. Germline-derived CDR1 and CDR2 are MDHEN and SYDVKM. The CDR3 is 15 amino acids. The V and J ends lost 5 bases and 3 bases respectively, with 14 bases between them. The CDR3 reads CASSNFRALNQPQHF. In DNA, the CDR3 is TGTGCCAGCAGTAATTTCCGGGCCCTCAATCAGCCCCAGCATTTT.

This chain links TRBV18 with TRBJ2-1; a possible D gene is TRBD1 (5 bases). With 1 base removed from V and 6 bases from J, the gap between germline ends came to 13 bases. CDR3 size: 15 residues. Germline-derived CDR1 and CDR2 are KGHSH and LQKENI. As DNA, the CDR3 is TGTGCCAGCTCACCACAGGCGACCCAGGGCAATGAGCAGTTCTTC. The encoded protein is CASSPQATQGNEQFF. Full variable domain (outside the CDR3, taken from reference TRBV18 and TRBJ2-1): NAGVMQNPRHLVRRRGQEARLRCSPMKGHSHVYWYRQLPEEGLKFMVYLQKENIIDESGMPKERFSAEFPKEGPSILRIQQVVRGDSAAYFCASSPQATQGNEQFFGPGTRLTVL.

The chain is built from TRBV15 and TRBJ2-1; 7 bases fit TRBD1. With 3 bases clipped from V and 3 bases from J, the junction kept 5 bases outside the gene matches. The CDR3 is made up of 15 amino acids. Germline-derived CDR1 and CDR2 are LNHNV and YYDKDF (reference sequence). In nucleotides, the CDR3 is TGTGCCACCAGCAGGCCCGGGACAGTCTACAATGAGCAGTTCTTC. It is translated as CATSRPGTVYNEQFF.

The rearrangement uses TRBV6-5 and TRBJ2-1; no clear D. Germline V gives CDR1 MNHEY, CDR2 SVGAGI. The CDR3 totals 14 residues. Trimming pared 4 bases from V and 3 bases from J, leaving 10 bases between. The CDR3 reads CASSSRTDYNEQFF. DNA of the CDR3: TGTGCCAGCAGTTCTAGGACGGACTACAATGAGCAGTTCTTC.

The chain has TRBV2 and TRBJ1-5; TRBD1 matches at 7 bases. The CDR3 length is 14 residues. Germline-derived CDR1 and CDR2 are SNHLY and FYNNEI. After removal of 7 bases from V and 4 bases from J, the junction contained 7 bases not matched to a gene. The chain's CDR3 is CASNRQGLNQPQHF. The CDR3 coding sequence is TGTGCCAGCAACCGACAGGGATTAAATCAGCCCCAGCATTTT.

This sequence joins TRBV28 and TRBJ1-1; maybe TRBD1 (6 bases). Germline V gives CDR1 MDHEN, CDR2 SYDVKM. Deletions cut 6 bases from V and 8 bases from J, with 16 bases between. This CDR3 spans 13 amino acids. The CDR3 loop reads CASRGDTLIEAFF. DNA for the CDR3: TGTGCCAGCAGAGGGGACACCCTCATAGAAGCTTTCTTT.

The genes are TRBV6-5 and TRBJ1-1, with D unresolved. Trimming took 6 bases from V and 4 from J, leaving 18 bases between them. There are 15 residues in the CDR3. The germline CDR1 and CDR2 sequences are MNHEY and SVGAGI. CDR3 DNA: TGTGCCAGCAGGCCTACCACGGTCGGGATCACTGAAGCTTTCTTT. Translated, it gives CASRPTTVGITEAFF.

On this clone: The sample holds other DNA sequences that translate to the same CDR3. The V and J genes are TRBV18 and TRBJ1-3; no reliable D call. Trimming removed 2 bases at V and 1 base at J, with 0 bases between. Germline-derived CDR1 and CDR2 are KGHSH and LQKENI. The CDR3 is 12 amino acids. CDR3 sequence reads: CASSPSGNTIYF. Written as DNA, the CDR3 is TGTGCCAGCTCACCATCTGGAAACACCATATATTTT.

The chain joins TRBV10-2 to TRBJ2-3; maybe TRBD1 (6 bases). Germline-derived CDR1 and CDR2 are WSHSY and SAAADI. This CDR3 has 17 residues. Between the trimmed V and J ends, which lost 0 bases and 4 bases, there was a span of 17 bases. The CDR3 coding sequence is TGCGCCAGCAGTGAGTCGTGGGCGACAGGAAGCTCAGATACGCAGTATTTT. Amino acids: CASSESWATGSSDTQYF.

As to this clone: The same CDR3 is also encoded by other DNA sequences in this sample. The chain combines TRBV9 with TRBJ2-3; a possible D gene is TRBD2 (5 bases). Germline V CDR1 and CDR2: SGDLS, YYNGEE. The CDR3 runs 14 residues. Trimming stripped 0 bases from V and 3 bases from J, with 8 bases between. CDR3 in amino acids: CASSVAGSTDTQYF. In nucleotides, the CDR3 is TGTGCCAGCAGCGTAGCGGGGAGTACAGATACGCAGTATTTT.

This clone was seen just once. The chain uses TRBV6-1 and TRBJ1-1; D unclear. Germline CDR1 MNHNS, CDR2 SASEGT. V lost 5 bases, J lost 2 bases, and 9 bases lay in between. CDR3 length: 13 residues. The CDR3 region is CASSLEINTEAFF. CDR3 nucleotides: TGTGCCAGCAGTCTAGAAATCAACACTGAAGCTTTCTTT.

The V and J genes are TRBV5-4 and TRBJ2-7; weak D call: TRBD1 (6 bases). Deletions cut 0 bases from V and 1 base from J, with 8 bases between. This CDR3 contains 14 residues. The V gene's germline CDR1 is SGHNT and CDR2 YYREEE (reference sequence). The CDR3 is CASSLGGLSYEQYF. The CDR3 coding sequence is TGTGCCAGCAGCTTGGGGGGGCTTTCCTACGAGCAGTACTTC.

The chain employs TRBV4-1 and TRBJ2-3; the match to TRBD2 covers 9 bases. V was clipped by 0 bases and J by 7 bases; unmatched bases: 8. Germline lookup yields CDR1 MGHRA and CDR2 YSYEKL. CDR3 length: 16 amino acids. CDR3 sequence reads: CASSQDETSGPNTQYF. The CDR3 bases are TGCGCCAGCAGCCAAGATGAGACTAGCGGTCCCAATACGCAGTATTTT.

This clone was recorded once. The V call is TRBV25-1, the J call TRBJ2-3; 9 positions match TRBD1. CDR3 size: 16 residues. Germline CDR1 and CDR2: MGHDK and SYGVNS. J lost 1 base, V lost 1 base, and 3 bases had no gene match. The DNA for the CDR3 is TGTGCCAGCAGTGAATTAGGGGACAGGGGCACAGATACGCAGTATTTT. Translation gives CASSELGDRGTDTQYF.

This chain connects TRBV5-6 to TRBJ1-5, with a possible D match to TRBD1 (6 bases). V lost 0 bases to trimming and J lost 2 bases, with 15 bases between them. The germline gives CDR1 SGHDT, CDR2 YYEEEE. This CDR3 has 17 residues. CDR3 amino acids: CASSLGTGTKGNQPQHF. The CDR3 DNA reads TGTGCCAGCAGCTTGGGAACAGGGACCAAGGGCAATCAGCCCCAGCATTTT.

The chain is built from TRBV19 and TRBJ1-5, with 7 bases that match TRBD1. CDR1 and CDR2 (germline): LNHDA, SQIVND (reference sequence). CDR3 length: 15 amino acids. Trimming removed 6 bases from V and 4 bases from J; junction bases left unmatched: 9. CDR3 DNA sequence: TGTGCCAGTAGAGAAAGACAGGGCGCGAATCAGCCCCAGCATTTT. Translated, it gives CASRERQGANQPQHF.

The genes are TRBV18 and TRBJ1-1; 8 nucleotides line up with TRBD1. The V gene's germline CDR1 is KGHSH and CDR2 LQKENI. This CDR3 has 15 residues. Trimming cost V 6 bases and J 5 bases; bases outside gene matches: 11. The CDR3 spells CASSQSQGAWTEAFF. For the CDR3, the DNA is TGTGCCAGCTCGCAATCGCAGGGGGCTTGGACTGAAGCTTTCTTT.

The chain links TRBV2 to TRBJ2-1; D is possibly TRBD1 (6 bases). This CDR3 region has 10 residues. The V gene lost 8 bases and the J gene lost 7 bases, with 6 bases spanning the gap. Per germline, CDR1 SNHLY and CDR2 FYNNEI. The CDR3 nucleotides are TGTGCCAGCCAGGGGAATGAGCAGTTCTTC. This translates into CASQGNEQFF.

This clone is a singleton in its sample. The genes are TRBV7-2 and TRBJ2-5, with 8 bases aligning to TRBD1. V trimming: 2 bases; J trimming: 2 bases; junction bases outside the gene matches: 7. Per the germline V gene, CDR1 is SGHTA and CDR2 is FQGNSA. This CDR3 spans 16 amino acids. CDR3 residues: CASSLFGRGLQETQYF. CDR3 nucleotides: TGTGCCAGCAGCTTATTCGGCAGGGGGCTGCAAGAGACCCAGTACTTC. The full variable domain, with the rest looked up from reference TRBV7-2 and TRBJ2-5, is GAGVSQSPSNKVTEKGKDVELRCDPISGHTALYWYRQSLGQGLEFLIYFQGNSAPDKSGLPSDRFSAERTGGSVSTLTIQRTQQEDSAVYLCASSLFGRGLQETQYFGPGTRLLVL.

V usage is TRBV5-1 and J usage is TRBJ1-1, with 7 bases that match TRBD1. With V trimmed by 1 base and J by 1 base, 4 bases remained unmatched. Germline assignment: CDR1 SGHRS and CDR2 YFSETQ. This CDR3 region has 15 residues. The CDR3 DNA reads TGCGCCAGCAGCTTGCAGGACAGGCGGAACACTGAAGCTTTCTTT. Encoded protein: CASSLQDRRNTEAFF.

This sequence joins TRBV7-6 and TRBJ2-1; D assignment may be TRBD1 or TRBD2 (5 bases each). Trimming took off 4 bases at V and 7 bases at J, with 29 bases between the two ends. Germline V gene data show CDR1 as SGHVS and CDR2 as FNYEAQ. The CDR3 runs to 19 residues. The CDR3 DNA sequence: TGTGCCAGCAGCTCCCCGGGACCCCGGGCCTTTTGGACATCTAATGAGCAGTTCTTC. It encodes CASSSPGPRAFWTSNEQFF. Combining the CDR3 with reference TRBV7-6 and TRBJ2-1 gives the whole variable domain GAGVSQSPRYKVTKRGQDVALRCDPISGHVSLYWYRQALGQGPEFLTYFNYEAQQDKSGLPNDRFSAERPEGSISTLTIQRTEQRDSAMYRCASSSPGPRAFWTSNEQFFGPGTRLTVL.

The J gene is TRBJ1-1, the V gene TRBV2; 9 bases match TRBD1. With V trimmed by 4 bases and J by 4 bases, 7 bases remained unmatched. The germline V gene encodes CDR1 SNHLY and CDR2 FYNNEI. The CDR3 is 15 amino acids. CDR3 bases: TGTGCCAGCAGTGCGAAGGGACAGGGCGGCACTGAAGCTTTCTTT. It specifies CASSAKGQGGTEAFF.